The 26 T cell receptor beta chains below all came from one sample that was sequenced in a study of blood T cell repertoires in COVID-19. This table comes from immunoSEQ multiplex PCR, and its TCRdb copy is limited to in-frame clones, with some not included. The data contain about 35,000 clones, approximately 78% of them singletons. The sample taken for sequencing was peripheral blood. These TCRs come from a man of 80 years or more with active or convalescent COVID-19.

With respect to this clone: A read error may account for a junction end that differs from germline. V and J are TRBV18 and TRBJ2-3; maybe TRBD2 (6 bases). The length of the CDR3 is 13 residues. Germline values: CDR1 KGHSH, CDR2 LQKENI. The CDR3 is CASSPRGADTQYF. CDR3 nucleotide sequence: TGTGCCAGCTCCCCACGCGGGGCAGATACGCAGTATTTT.

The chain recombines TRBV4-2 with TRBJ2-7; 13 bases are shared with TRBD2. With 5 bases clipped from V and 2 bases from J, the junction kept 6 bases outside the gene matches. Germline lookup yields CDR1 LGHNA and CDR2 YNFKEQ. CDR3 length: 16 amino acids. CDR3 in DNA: TGTGCCAGCAGCGTAACCGGGACTAGCGGGACCTACGAGCAGTACTTC. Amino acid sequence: CASSVTGTSGTYEQYF.

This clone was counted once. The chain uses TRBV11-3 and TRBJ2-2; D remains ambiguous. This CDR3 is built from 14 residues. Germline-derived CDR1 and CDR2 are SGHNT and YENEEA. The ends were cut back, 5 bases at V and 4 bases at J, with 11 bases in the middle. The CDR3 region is CASSDLVSTGELFF. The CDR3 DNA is TGTGCCAGCAGCGACTTAGTATCCACCGGGGAGCTGTTTTTT.

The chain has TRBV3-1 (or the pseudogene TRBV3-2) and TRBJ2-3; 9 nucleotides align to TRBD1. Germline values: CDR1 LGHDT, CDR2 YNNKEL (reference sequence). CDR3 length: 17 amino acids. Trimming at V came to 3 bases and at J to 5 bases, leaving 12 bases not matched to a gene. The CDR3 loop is CASSQTTGQGALDTQYF. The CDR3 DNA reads TGTGCCAGCAGCCAGACTACGGGACAGGGAGCTTTAGATACGCAGTATTTT.

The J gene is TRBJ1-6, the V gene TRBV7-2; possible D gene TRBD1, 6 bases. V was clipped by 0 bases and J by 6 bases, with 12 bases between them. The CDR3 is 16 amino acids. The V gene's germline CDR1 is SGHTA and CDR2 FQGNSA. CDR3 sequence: CASSLAPGGLNSPLHF. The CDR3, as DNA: TGTGCCAGCAGCTTAGCCCCTGGGGGCCTTAATTCACCCCTCCACTTT.

CDR3 in DNA: TGCGCCAGCAGTATGAGGGGGACAGATACGCAGTATTTT. It codes for CASSMRGTDTQYF. The V gene is TRBV4-3, the J gene TRBJ2-3; TRBD1 is a possible D gene (6 bases). The V and J ends lost 6 bases and 3 bases respectively, with 10 bases between them. CDR3 length equals 13 residues. CDR1 and CDR2 (germline): LGHNA, YSLEER.

This CDR3 is CASSLSSGRVEQYF. CDR3 nucleotide sequence: TGTGCCAGCAGCTTGTCCAGCGGGAGAGTCGAGCAGTACTTC. The chain joins TRBV5-6 to TRBJ2-7, with 8 bases identical to TRBD2. Unmatched junction bases numbered 6, after V lost 1 base and J lost 6 bases. This CDR3 is built from 14 residues. The germline gives CDR1 SGHDT, CDR2 YYEEEE.

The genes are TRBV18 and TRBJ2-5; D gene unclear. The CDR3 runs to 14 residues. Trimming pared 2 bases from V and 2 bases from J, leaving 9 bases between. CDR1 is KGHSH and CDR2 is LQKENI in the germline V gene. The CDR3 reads CASSPVRQQETQYF. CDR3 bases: TGTGCCAGCTCACCAGTTCGTCAGCAAGAGACCCAGTACTTC.

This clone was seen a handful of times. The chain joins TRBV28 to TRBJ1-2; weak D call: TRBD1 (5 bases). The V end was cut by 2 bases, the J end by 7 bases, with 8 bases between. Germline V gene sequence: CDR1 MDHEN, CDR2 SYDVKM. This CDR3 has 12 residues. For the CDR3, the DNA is TGTGCCAGCAGTTTAGCGGGACGTGGCTACACCTTC. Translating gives CASSLAGRGYTF.

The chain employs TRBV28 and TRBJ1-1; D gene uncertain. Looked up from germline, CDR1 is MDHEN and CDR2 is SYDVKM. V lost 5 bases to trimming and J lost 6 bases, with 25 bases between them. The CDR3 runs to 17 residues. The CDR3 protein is CASSPYSISLGRAEAFF. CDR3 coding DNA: TGTGCCAGCAGTCCTTACTCTATCTCCCTGGGGAGGGCTGAAGCTTTCTTT. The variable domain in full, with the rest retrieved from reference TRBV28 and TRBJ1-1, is DVKVTQSSRYLVKRTGEKVFLECVQDMDHENMFWYRQDPGLGLRLIYFSYDVKMKEKGDIPEGYSVSREKKERFSLILESASTNQTSMYLCASSPYSISLGRAEAFFGQGTRLTVV.

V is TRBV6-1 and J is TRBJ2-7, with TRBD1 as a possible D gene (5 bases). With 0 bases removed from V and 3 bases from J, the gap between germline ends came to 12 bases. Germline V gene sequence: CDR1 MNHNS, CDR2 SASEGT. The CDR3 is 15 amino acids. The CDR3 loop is CASSEAFAGNYEQYF. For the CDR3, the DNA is TGTGCCAGCAGTGAAGCCTTTGCAGGGAACTACGAGCAGTACTTC.

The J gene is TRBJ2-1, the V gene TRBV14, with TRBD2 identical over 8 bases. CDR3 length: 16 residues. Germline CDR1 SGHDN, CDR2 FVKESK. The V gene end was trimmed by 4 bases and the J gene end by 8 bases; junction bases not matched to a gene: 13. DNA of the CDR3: TGTGCCAGCAGCCGCGGAGGAAGCGGGAGAGGGGATGAGCAGTTCTTC. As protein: CASSRGGSGRGDEQFF.

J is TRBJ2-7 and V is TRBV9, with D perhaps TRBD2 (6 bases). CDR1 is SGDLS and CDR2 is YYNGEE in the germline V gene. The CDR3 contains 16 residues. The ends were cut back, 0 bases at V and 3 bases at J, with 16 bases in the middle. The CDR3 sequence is CASSVGSRRDFYEQYF. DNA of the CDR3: TGTGCCAGCAGCGTAGGCTCTCGGAGGGATTTCTACGAGCAGTACTTC.

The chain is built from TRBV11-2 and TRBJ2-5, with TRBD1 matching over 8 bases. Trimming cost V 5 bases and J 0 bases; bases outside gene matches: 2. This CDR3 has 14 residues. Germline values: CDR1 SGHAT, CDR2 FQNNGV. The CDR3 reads CASSHRGNQETQYF. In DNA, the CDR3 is TGTGCCAGCAGCCACAGGGGGAACCAAGAGACCCAGTACTTC.

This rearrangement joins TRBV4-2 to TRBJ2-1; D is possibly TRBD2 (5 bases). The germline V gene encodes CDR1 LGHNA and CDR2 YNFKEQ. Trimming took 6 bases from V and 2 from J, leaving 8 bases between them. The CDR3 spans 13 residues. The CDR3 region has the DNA TGTGCCAGCAGACTCGGGGCCTACAATGAGCAGTTCTTC. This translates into CASRLGAYNEQFF.

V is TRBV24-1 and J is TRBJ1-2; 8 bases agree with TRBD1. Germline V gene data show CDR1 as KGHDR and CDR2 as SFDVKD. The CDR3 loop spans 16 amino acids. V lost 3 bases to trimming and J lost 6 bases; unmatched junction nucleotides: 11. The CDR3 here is CATSDHGQGRVDGYTF. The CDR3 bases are TGTGCCACCAGTGATCATGGACAGGGCAGGGTGGATGGCTACACCTTC.

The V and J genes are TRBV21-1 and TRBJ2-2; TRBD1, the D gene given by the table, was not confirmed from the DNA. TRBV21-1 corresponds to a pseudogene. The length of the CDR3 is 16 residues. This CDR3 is CASSTMGQGADRGAVF. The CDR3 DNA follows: TGTGCCAGCAGCACAATGGGACAGGGGGCGGACCGGGGAGCTGTTTTT.

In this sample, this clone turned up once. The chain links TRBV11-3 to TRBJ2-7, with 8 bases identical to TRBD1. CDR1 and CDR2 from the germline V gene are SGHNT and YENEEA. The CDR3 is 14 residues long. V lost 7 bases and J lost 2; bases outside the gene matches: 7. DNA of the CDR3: TGTGCCAGCAACTCCGGACAGGGTACCTACGAGCAGTACTTC. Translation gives CASNSGQGTYEQYF.

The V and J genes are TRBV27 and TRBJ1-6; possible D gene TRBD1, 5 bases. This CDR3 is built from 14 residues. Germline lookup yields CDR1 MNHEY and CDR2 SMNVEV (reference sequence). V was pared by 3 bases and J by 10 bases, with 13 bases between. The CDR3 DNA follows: TGTGCCAGCAGTTTTCAGGGAAGAGTCTCACCCCTCCACTTT. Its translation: CASSFQGRVSPLHF.

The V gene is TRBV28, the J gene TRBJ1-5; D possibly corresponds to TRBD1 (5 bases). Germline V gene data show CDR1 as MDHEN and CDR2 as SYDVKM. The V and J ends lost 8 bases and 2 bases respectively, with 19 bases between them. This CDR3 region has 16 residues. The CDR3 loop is CASLLAGGLGNQPQHF. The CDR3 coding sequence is TGTGCCAGCCTCTTGGCGGGGGGACTTGGCAATCAGCCCCAGCATTTT.

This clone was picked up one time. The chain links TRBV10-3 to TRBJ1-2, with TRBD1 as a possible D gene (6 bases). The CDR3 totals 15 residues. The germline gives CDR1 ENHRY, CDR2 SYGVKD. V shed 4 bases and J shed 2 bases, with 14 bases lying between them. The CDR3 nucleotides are TGTGCCATCAGTGCACCGGGACACGGGAACTATGGCTACACCTTC. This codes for CAISAPGHGNYGYTF.

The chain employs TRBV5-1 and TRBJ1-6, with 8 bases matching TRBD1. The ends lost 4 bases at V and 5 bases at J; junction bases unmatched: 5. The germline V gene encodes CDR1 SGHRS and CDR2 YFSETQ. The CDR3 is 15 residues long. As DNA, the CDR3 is TGCGCCAGCAGCGTAACAGGGGGGGATAATTCACCCCTCCACTTT. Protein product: CASSVTGGDNSPLHF.

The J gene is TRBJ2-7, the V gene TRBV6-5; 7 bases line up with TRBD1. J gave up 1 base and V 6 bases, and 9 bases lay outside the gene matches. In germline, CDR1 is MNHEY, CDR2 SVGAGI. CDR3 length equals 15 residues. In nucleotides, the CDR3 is TGTGCCAGCAGGGAGACAGGGACGGGGTCCTACGAGCAGTACTTC. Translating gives CASRETGTGSYEQYF.

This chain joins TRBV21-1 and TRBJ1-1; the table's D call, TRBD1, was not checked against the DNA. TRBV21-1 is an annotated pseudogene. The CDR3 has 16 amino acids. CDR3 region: CASSFHPGQQVSEAFF. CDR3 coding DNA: TGTGCCAGCAGCTTCCACCCGGGACAACAGGTCTCTGAAGCTTTCTTT.

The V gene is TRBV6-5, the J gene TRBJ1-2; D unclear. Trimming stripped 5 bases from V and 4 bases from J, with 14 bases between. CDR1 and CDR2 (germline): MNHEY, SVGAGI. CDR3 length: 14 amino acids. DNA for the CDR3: TGTGCCAGCAGTCATAACGGGAATTCCTATGGCTACACCTTC. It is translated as CASSHNGNSYGYTF.

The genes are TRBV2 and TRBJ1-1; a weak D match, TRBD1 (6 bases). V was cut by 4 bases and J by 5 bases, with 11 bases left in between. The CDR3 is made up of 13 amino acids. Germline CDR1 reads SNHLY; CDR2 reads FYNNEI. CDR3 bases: TGTGCCAGCAGTGGACAGGAGGAAACTGAAGCTTTCTTT. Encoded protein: CASSGQEETEAFF.